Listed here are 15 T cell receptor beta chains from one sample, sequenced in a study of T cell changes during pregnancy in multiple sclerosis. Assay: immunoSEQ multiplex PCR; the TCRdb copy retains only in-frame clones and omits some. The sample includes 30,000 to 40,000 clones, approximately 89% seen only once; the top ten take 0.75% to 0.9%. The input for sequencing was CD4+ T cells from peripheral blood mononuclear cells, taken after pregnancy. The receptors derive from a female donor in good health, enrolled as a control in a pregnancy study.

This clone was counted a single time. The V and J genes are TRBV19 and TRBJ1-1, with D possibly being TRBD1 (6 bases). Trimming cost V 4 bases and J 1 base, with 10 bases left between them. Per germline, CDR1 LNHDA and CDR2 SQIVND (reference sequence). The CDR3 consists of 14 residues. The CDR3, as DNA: TGTGCCAGTAGTACAACAGGGCGGAACACTGAAGCTTTCTTT. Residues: CASSTTGRNTEAFF.

In DNA form, the CDR3 reads TGTGCCAGCAGCACCGCCCCACTAGCGCAGGAGACCCAGTACTTC. Its protein product is CASSTAPLAQETQYF. This rearrangement joins TRBV7-2 to TRBJ2-5; 7 nucleotides match TRBD2. Germline V gives CDR1 SGHTA, CDR2 FQGNSA. The junction had 11 bases not matched to a gene; V was cut back by 5 bases and J by 5 bases. The CDR3 has 15 residues. The full variable domain, in which reference TRBV7-2 and TRBJ2-5 provide the parts outside the CDR3, is GAGVSQSPSNKVTEKGKDVELRCDPISGHTALYWYRQSLGQGLEFLIYFQGNSAPDKSGLPSDRFSAERTGGSVSTLTIQRTQQEDSAVYLCASSTAPLAQETQYFGPGTRLLVL.

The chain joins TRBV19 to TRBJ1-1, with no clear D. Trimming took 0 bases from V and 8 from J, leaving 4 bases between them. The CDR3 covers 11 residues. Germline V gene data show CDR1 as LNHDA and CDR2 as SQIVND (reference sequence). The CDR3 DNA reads TGTGCCAGTAGTATAGATCGGGAAGCTTTCTTT. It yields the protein CASSIDREAFF. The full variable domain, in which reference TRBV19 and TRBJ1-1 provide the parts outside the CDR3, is DGGITQSPKYLFRKEGQNVTLSCEQNLNHDAMYWYRQDPGQGLRLIYYSQIVNDFQKGDIAEGYSVSREKKESFPLTVTSAQKNPTAFYLCASSIDREAFFGQGTRLTVV.

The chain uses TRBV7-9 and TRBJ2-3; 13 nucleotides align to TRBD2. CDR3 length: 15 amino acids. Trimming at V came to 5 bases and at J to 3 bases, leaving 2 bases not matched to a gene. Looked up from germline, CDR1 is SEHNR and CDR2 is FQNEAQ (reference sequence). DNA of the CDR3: TGTGCCAGCAGCCTGGGACTAGCGGGGACAGATACGCAGTATTTT. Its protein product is CASSLGLAGTDTQYF.

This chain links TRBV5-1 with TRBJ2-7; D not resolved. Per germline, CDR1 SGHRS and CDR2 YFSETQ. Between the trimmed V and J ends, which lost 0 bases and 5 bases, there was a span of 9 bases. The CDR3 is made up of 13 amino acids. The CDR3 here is CASSLGANDEQYF. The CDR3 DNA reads TGCGCCAGCAGCTTGGGGGCCAACGACGAGCAGTACTTC.

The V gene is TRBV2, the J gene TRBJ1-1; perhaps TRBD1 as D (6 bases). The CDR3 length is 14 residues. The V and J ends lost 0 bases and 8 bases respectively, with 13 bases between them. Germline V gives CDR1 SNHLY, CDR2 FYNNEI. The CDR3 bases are TGTGCCAGCAGTGAAGCCCCGGCCGGGACAGAAGCTTTCTTT. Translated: CASSEAPAGTEAFF.

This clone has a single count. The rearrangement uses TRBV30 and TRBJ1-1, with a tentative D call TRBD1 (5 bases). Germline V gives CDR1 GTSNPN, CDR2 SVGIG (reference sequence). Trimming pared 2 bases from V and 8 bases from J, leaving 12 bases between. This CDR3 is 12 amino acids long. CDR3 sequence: CAWSNRGEEAFF. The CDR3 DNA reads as TGTGCCTGGAGTAACCGGGGGGAGGAAGCTTTCTTT.

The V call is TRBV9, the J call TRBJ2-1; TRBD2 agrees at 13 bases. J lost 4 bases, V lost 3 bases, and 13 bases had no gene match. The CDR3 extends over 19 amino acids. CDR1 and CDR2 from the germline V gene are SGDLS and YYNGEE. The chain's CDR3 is CASSAGTSGVAGRYNEQFF. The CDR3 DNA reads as TGTGCCAGCAGCGCCGGGACTAGCGGGGTAGCGGGTAGATACAATGAGCAGTTCTTC. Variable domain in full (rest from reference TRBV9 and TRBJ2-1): DSGVTQTPKHLITATGQRVTLRCSPRSGDLSVYWYQQSLDQGLQFLIQYYNGEERAKGNILERFSAQQFPDLHSELNLSSLELGDSALYFCASSAGTSGVAGRYNEQFFGPGTRLTVL.

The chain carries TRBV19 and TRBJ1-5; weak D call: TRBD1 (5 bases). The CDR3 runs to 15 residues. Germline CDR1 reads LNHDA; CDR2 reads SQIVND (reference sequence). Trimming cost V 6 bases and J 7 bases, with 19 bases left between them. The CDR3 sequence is CASSLVGGEYQPQHF. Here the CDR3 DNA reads TGTGCCAGTAGCCTGGTGGGAGGGGAGTACCAGCCCCAGCATTTT. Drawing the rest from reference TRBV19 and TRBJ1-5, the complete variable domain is DGGITQSPKYLFRKEGQNVTLSCEQNLNHDAMYWYRQDPGQGLRLIYYSQIVNDFQKGDIAEGYSVSREKKESFPLTVTSAQKNPTAFYLCASSLVGGEYQPQHFGDGTRLSIL.

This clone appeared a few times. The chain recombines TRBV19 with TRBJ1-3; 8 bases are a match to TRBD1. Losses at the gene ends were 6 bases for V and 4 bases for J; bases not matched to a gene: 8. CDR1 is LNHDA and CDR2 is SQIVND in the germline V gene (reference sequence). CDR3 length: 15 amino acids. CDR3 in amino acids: CASSPQGAQGNTIYF. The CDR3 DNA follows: TGTGCCAGTAGCCCCCAGGGGGCCCAAGGAAACACCATATATTTT.

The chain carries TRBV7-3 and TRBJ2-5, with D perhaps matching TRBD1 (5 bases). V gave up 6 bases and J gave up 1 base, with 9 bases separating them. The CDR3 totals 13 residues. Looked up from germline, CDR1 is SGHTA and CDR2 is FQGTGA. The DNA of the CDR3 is TGTGCCAGCAGTCGACAGTTCCAAGAGACCCAGTACTTC. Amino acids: CASSRQFQETQYF.

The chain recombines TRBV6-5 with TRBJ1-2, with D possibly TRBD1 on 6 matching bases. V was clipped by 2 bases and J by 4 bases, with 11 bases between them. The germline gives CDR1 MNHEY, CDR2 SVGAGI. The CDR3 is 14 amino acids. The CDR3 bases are TGTGCCAGCAGTTACCGACAGGCGACCTATGGCTACACCTTC. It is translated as CASSYRQATYGYTF.

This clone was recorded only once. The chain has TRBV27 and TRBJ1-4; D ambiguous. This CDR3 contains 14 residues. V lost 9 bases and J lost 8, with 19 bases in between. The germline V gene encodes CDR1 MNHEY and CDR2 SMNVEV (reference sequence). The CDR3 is CASSTGRLGEKLFF. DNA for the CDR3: TGTGCCAGTTCAACGGGGAGGTTAGGGGAAAAACTGTTTTTT.

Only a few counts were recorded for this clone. CDR3: CASRPRAAGVGFF. The CDR3 DNA reads TGTGCCAGCAGACCGCGGGCTGCGGGAGTGGGGTTCTTC. The V and J genes are TRBV27 and TRBJ2-1, with TRBD2 matching over 7 bases. The germline gives CDR1 MNHEY, CDR2 SMNVEV (reference sequence). The ends lost 6 bases at V and 15 bases at J; junction bases unmatched: 14. This CDR3 comprises 13 residues.

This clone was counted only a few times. The CDR3, as DNA: TGTGCCAGCAGGTCAGGGGGCAGCGGCACTGAAGCTTTCTTT. It encodes CASRSGGSGTEAFF. The chain uses TRBV7-9 and TRBJ1-1; TRBD1 agrees at 8 bases. V was clipped by 6 bases and J by 4 bases; unmatched bases: 7. This CDR3 is built from 14 residues. Germline CDR1 is SEHNR and CDR2 is FQNEAQ (reference sequence).